This entry features one T cell receptor (beta chain) sequence. Its specificity is unknown. V lost 4 bases to trimming and J lost 10 bases, with 14 bases between them. There are 12 residues in the CDR3. Germline V lookup: CDR1 SQVTM, CDR2 ANQGSEA. This sample was included in a study of CD8+ T cells in alopecia areata. The study, taken as a whole, reports: Sequencing of scalp samples also captures resident alphabeta T cells of normal skin.

Treatment in this sample: oral pan-JAK inhibitor, 5-10 mg twice daily. TCR sequencing used cDNA made by reverse transcription of extracted RNA. Assay used: immunoSEQ multiplex PCR; TCRdb lists only in-frame clones, some missing. This table has roughly 120,000 clones, about 61% appearing once. Here the sequenced sample was CD8+ T cells sorted from blood, taken at week 4, from a patient treated with tofacitinib. The genes are TRBV29-1 and TRBJ2-1; TRBD1 might be the D (6 bases). This sequence was found in a human donor with alopecia areata. The CDR3 spells CSVARDTREQFF. In nucleotides, the CDR3 is TGCAGCGTTGCACGGGACACCAGAGAGCAGTTCTTC.